These 22 T cell receptor beta chains came from one sample sequenced in a study of control samples from healthy donors and cancer patients. TCRdb keeps only in-frame clones here, not all; method: immunoSEQ multiplex PCR. The data contain some 140,000 clones, approximately 94% of them singletons. The sample taken for sequencing was blood. Source of these receptors: a man in his forties or fifties in good health.

The chain combines TRBV29-1 with TRBJ1-1; unclear D gene. The CDR3 extends over 14 amino acids. Germline V gene lookup returns CDR1 SQVTM and CDR2 ANQGSEA. V shed 6 bases and J shed 5 bases, with 19 bases lying between them. The CDR3 region has the DNA TGCAGCGTCCAACTCCCTCAAGACTGGACTGAAGCTTTCTTT. Its protein is CSVQLPQDWTEAFF.

J is TRBJ1-2 and V is TRBV12-3 or TRBV12-4; D not resolved. This CDR3 contains 13 residues. V lost 10 bases and J lost 4, with 16 bases in between. CDR3 nucleotide sequence: TGTGCCATACAACCTGACGGTAGCTATGGCTACACCTTC. Its protein is CAIQPDGSYGYTF.

The rearrangement joins TRBV5-5 to TRBJ2-7; tentatively, D is TRBD1 or TRBD2 (5 bases each). The germline CDR1 and CDR2 sequences are SGHKS and YYEKEE (reference sequence). The CDR3 has 13 residues. V lost 6 bases and J lost 7, with 17 bases in between. CDR3 sequence (DNA): TGTGCCAGCACTCACCCCCCAGGGACGGAGCAGTACTTC. It specifies CASTHPPGTEQYF.

V and J are TRBV19 and TRBJ1-5; D is perhaps TRBD1 (5 bases). Trimming removed 7 bases at V and 0 bases at J, with 16 bases between. Germline CDR1 is LNHDA and CDR2 is SQIVND (reference sequence). CDR3 length: 16 residues. CDR3 bases: TGTGCCAGTAAGGCAGGGACGGGCTATAGCAATCAGCCCCAGCATTTT. Protein: CASKAGTGYSNQPQHF.

V is TRBV7-7 and J is TRBJ2-3, with D possibly matching TRBD2 (6 bases). With 3 bases removed from V and 3 bases from J, the gap between germline ends came to 13 bases. The V gene's germline CDR1 is SSHAT and CDR2 FNYEAQ (reference sequence). This CDR3 region has 15 residues. The CDR3 nucleotides read TGTGCCAGCAGCTTGTCTAGCGCCCTAACAGATACGCAGTATTTT. Its protein is CASSLSSALTDTQYF. The whole variable domain, filled in from reference TRBV7-7 and TRBJ2-3, reads GAGVSQSPRYKVTKRGQDVTLRCDPISSHATLYWYQQALGQGPEFLTYFNYEAQPDKSGLPSDRFSAERPEGSISTLTIQRTEQRDSAMYRCASSLSSALTDTQYFGPGTRLTVL.

The rearrangement uses TRBV6-5 and TRBJ1-5; no clear D. The CDR3 totals 14 residues. The V gene lost 2 bases and the J gene lost 7 bases, with 12 bases spanning the gap. The germline V gene has CDR1 MNHEY and CDR2 SVGAGI. CDR3 in DNA: TGTGCCAGCAGTTACGACGGACCGGCACAGCCCCAGCATTTT. Protein sequence: CASSYDGPAQPQHF.

This clone has more than one count but fewer than ten. The chain joins TRBV10-1 to TRBJ1-1; D is unclear. Per germline, CDR1 WNHNN and CDR2 SYGVQD (reference sequence). There are 14 residues in the CDR3. V gave up 2 bases and J gave up 1 base, with 8 bases separating them. The CDR3, as DNA: TGCGCCAGCAGTGAGGGAGGGTCGAACACTGAAGCTTTCTTT. Translating gives CASSEGGSNTEAFF.

J is TRBJ1-3 and V is TRBV7-9; no clear D gene. This CDR3 contains 16 residues. CDR1 and CDR2 (germline): SEHNR, FQNEAQ (reference sequence). V shed 4 bases and J shed 6 bases, with 19 bases lying between them. The CDR3 DNA reads TGTGCCAGCAGCTATAACGACCGGCCCCCGACAAACACCATATATTTT. Amino acid sequence: CASSYNDRPPTNTIYF.

The CDR3 reads CASSPAGRNKKAFF. Written as DNA, the CDR3 is TGCGCCAGCAGCCCTGCGGGCAGGAACAAAAAAGCTTTCTTT. The chain is built from TRBV10-1 and TRBJ1-1, with no clear D. CDR3 length: 14 amino acids. CDR1 and CDR2 (germline): WNHNN, SYGVQD (reference sequence). V shed 6 bases and J shed 9 bases, with 20 bases lying between them.

The V gene is TRBV5-1, the J gene TRBJ2-7; 9 bases are shared with TRBD2. Germline loops: CDR1 SGHRS, CDR2 YFSETQ. The V gene end was trimmed by 4 bases and the J gene end by 2 bases; junction bases not matched to a gene: 10. The length of the CDR3 is 16 residues. CDR3 residues: CASSPFSGGIAYEQYF. The CDR3 DNA is TGCGCCAGCAGCCCCTTTAGCGGGGGTATAGCCTACGAGCAGTACTTC.

This clone has only one observation. The gene calls are TRBV5-3 and TRBJ1-5, with D perhaps matching TRBD1 (5 bases). TRBV5-3 is labeled an ORF, and its function is uncertain. V was cut by 0 bases and J by 4 bases, with 23 bases left in between. The CDR3 totals 19 residues. CDR3 nucleotide sequence: TGTGCCAGAAGCTTGGTGGGCGGGTTGGTCCAGGGTCAGAATCAGCCCCAGCATTTT. Its translation: CARSLVGGLVQGQNQPQHF.

The chain carries TRBV27 and TRBJ1-5; tentative D call: TRBD1 (5 bases). The CDR3 has 15 residues. Germline loops: CDR1 MNHEY, CDR2 SMNVEV (reference sequence). Trimming removed 5 bases from V and 0 bases from J, with 11 bases in between. Written as DNA, the CDR3 is TGTGCCAGCAGTGTGGGACCGAGTAGCAATCAGCCCCAGCATTTT. The encoded protein is CASSVGPSSNQPQHF.

This chain joins TRBV7-2 and TRBJ2-1; D perhaps matches TRBD1 (6 bases). The CDR3 contains 14 residues. The germline V and J ends were trimmed by 1 base and 9 bases, with 13 bases remaining between them. CDR1 is SGHTA, CDR2 FQGNSA, per germline. CDR3 loop: CASSLGRGEREQFF. CDR3 nucleotides: TGTGCCAGCAGCTTAGGCAGGGGTGAGCGTGAGCAGTTCTTC.

This clone was detected only once. V gene TRBV27 combines with J gene TRBJ1-5; D call uncertain. The CDR3 covers 13 residues. With 4 bases removed from V and 2 bases from J, the gap between germline ends came to 6 bases. CDR1 and CDR2 from the germline V gene are MNHEY and SMNVEV (reference sequence). The CDR3 coding sequence is TGTGCCAGCAGTTATGCGGGCAATCAGCCCCAGCATTTT. Its protein is CASSYAGNQPQHF.

The chain uses TRBV28 and TRBJ1-6, with a weak D call TRBD1 (6 bases). V lost 5 bases and J lost 10, with 15 bases in between. There are 14 residues in the CDR3. Germline loops: CDR1 MDHEN, CDR2 SYDVKM. CDR3 nucleotides: TGTGCCAGCAGTCCAGGGCAGGGGTTCTCACCCCTCCACTTT. This gives the protein CASSPGQGFSPLHF. Together with reference TRBV28 and TRBJ1-6, the CDR3 gives the full variable domain: DVKVTQSSRYLVKRTGEKVFLECVQDMDHENMFWYRQDPGLGLRLIYFSYDVKMKEKGDIPEGYSVSREKKERFSLILESASTNQTSMYLCASSPGQGFSPLHFGNGTRLTVT.

The V call is TRBV6-5, the J call TRBJ1-2; no firm D call. Trimming took off 5 bases at V and 1 base at J, with 5 bases between the two ends. This CDR3 spans 12 amino acids. Per germline, CDR1 MNHEY and CDR2 SVGAGI. The CDR3 here is CASSLLNYGYTF. The CDR3 coding sequence is TGTGCCAGCAGTCTCCTTAACTATGGCTACACCTTC.

The chain combines TRBV2 with TRBJ2-7, with D unclear. The CDR3 contains 10 residues. CDR1 SNHLY and CDR2 FYNNEI come from the germline V gene. V was cut by 6 bases and J by 4 bases, with 4 bases left in between. DNA of the CDR3: TGTGCCAGCAGCGGTTACGAGCAGTACTTC. It specifies CASSGYEQYF.

The V gene is TRBV29-1, the J gene TRBJ1-2; no clear D gene. The germline gives CDR1 SQVTM, CDR2 ANQGSEA. Between the trimmed V and J ends, which lost 5 bases and 3 bases, there was a span of 13 bases. The CDR3 extends over 13 amino acids. CDR3 nucleotides: TGCAGCGTTCTCCGGACGGGGTACTATGGCTACACCTTC. Protein: CSVLRTGYYGYTF.

The CDR3: CASSVGGQVWEKLFF. For the CDR3, the DNA is TGTGCCAGCAGCGTAGGAGGACAGGTGTGGGAAAAACTGTTTTTT. V is TRBV9 and J is TRBJ1-4, with 7 bases matching TRBD1. V was pared by 0 bases and J by 8 bases, with 7 bases of the junction left unmatched. Germline assignment: CDR1 SGDLS and CDR2 YYNGEE. The CDR3 is made up of 15 amino acids.

The chain is built from TRBV18 and TRBJ2-7; D is perhaps TRBD1 (6 bases). V lost 1 base, J lost 6 bases, and 7 bases lay in between. Germline V lookup: CDR1 KGHSH, CDR2 LQKENI. This CDR3 has 12 amino acids. DNA for the CDR3: TGTGCCAGCTCACCACAGGGGGTCGAGCAGTACTTC. It translates to CASSPQGVEQYF.

The chain carries TRBV4-3 and TRBJ1-3; D is unresolved. The V end was cut by 4 bases, the J end by 5 bases, with 18 bases between. The germline V gene encodes CDR1 LGHNA and CDR2 YSLEER. This CDR3 has 16 amino acids. Here the CDR3 reads CASSPVPRVGRNTIYF. In DNA, the CDR3 is TGCGCCAGCAGCCCGGTTCCTAGGGTTGGGCGAAACACCATATATTTT.

With respect to this clone: Other DNA sequences in this specimen translate into the identical CDR3. The chain recombines TRBV4-3 with TRBJ2-6, with 9 bases fitting TRBD1. Germline V lookup: CDR1 LGHNA, CDR2 YSLEER. V gave up 3 bases and J gave up 0 bases; unmatched junction bases: 0. The CDR3 runs 16 residues. The DNA for the CDR3 is TGCGCCAGCAGCCAGGACAGGGGCTCTGGGGCCAACGTCCTGACTTTC. Translating gives CASSQDRGSGANVLTF.